The 17 T cell receptor beta chains reported below all come from one sample, sequenced in a study of T-cell reconstitution after alpha-beta-depleted transplantation in children. Preparation of the TCRbeta library involved a method that used unique molecular identifiers. TCRdb redid the calling of the PCR reads with MiXCR, one entry per CDR3 protein. This sample has just under 550,000 distinct CDR3 sequences, with approximately 20% found just once. The sample in question was PBMCs from the stem cell graft donor, obtained from the stem cell graft. The receptors originated from a human donor who donated a stem cell graft to a child with acute lymphoblastic leukemia.

The chain uses TRBV2 and TRBJ1-4; the match to TRBD1 covers 8 bases. Germline assignment: CDR1 SNHLY and CDR2 FYNNEI. Trimming removed 6 bases from V and 2 bases from J; junction bases left unmatched: 5. The CDR3 totals 15 residues. The CDR3 DNA reads as TGTGCCAGCAGCCCAGGGGGCCTGACTAATGAAAAACTGTTTTTT. Amino acids: CASSPGGLTNEKLFF.

A few counts support this clonotype. The chain's CDR3 is CAWSWAQGPQYF. For the CDR3, the DNA is TGTGCCTGGAGCTGGGCGCAGGGGCCGCAGTACTTC. The chain uses TRBV30 and TRBJ2-7; a weak D match, TRBD1 (6 bases). Germline assignment: CDR1 GTSNPN and CDR2 SVGIG (reference sequence). The CDR3 has 12 amino acids. Trimming left V 3 bases short and J 9 bases short, with 15 bases between.

The rearrangement joins TRBV18 to TRBJ2-7; 7 bases fit TRBD1. After removal of 1 base from V and 5 bases from J, the junction contained 2 bases not matched to a gene. CDR1 is KGHSH and CDR2 is LQKENI in the germline V gene. The CDR3 loop spans 13 amino acids. The CDR3: CASSPQGAHEQYF. The CDR3 DNA reads TGTGCCAGCTCACCACAGGGGGCCCACGAGCAGTACTTC.

The chain is built from TRBV5-1 and TRBJ2-1, with TRBD2 matching 10 bases. The junction had 5 bases not matched to a gene; V was cut back by 0 bases and J by 5 bases. The CDR3 is 16 amino acids. Looked up from germline, CDR1 is SGHRS and CDR2 is YFSETQ. The CDR3 spells CASSLGWGLANNEQFF. Written as DNA, the CDR3 is TGCGCCAGCAGCTTGGGGTGGGGACTAGCGAACAATGAGCAGTTCTTC.

This rearrangement joins TRBV15 to TRBJ2-2; the D gene is possibly TRBD1 (6 bases). The CDR3 consists of 14 residues. V lost 1 base to trimming and J lost 8 bases, with 11 bases between them. The germline V gene encodes CDR1 LNHNV and CDR2 YYDKDF (reference sequence). CDR3 protein: CATSRVAGDGELFF. CDR3 in DNA: TGTGCCACCAGCAGAGTCGCAGGGGATGGGGAGCTGTTTTTT.

This clonotype was recorded a few times. The CDR3 region is CATSRQGWGEAFF. CDR3 nucleotides: TGTGCCACCAGCAGACAGGGGTGGGGTGAAGCTTTCTTT. The rearrangement joins TRBV15 to TRBJ1-1, with D possibly TRBD1 on 6 matching bases. CDR1 is LNHNV, CDR2 YYDKDF, per germline (reference sequence). The CDR3 covers 13 residues. The V and J ends lost 2 bases and 7 bases respectively, with 11 bases between them.

Of note for this clonotype: The junction shows a germline mismatch at one end, possibly a read error. The chain has TRBV12-3 or TRBV12-4 and TRBJ2-3, with 9 bases identical to TRBD2. The CDR3 sequence is 17 residues long. The DNA for the CDR3 is TGTGCCGGCAGTAGCGGGGGACTAGTTTTAATGACAGATACGCAGTATTTT. It is translated as CAGSSGGLVLMTDTQYF.

This clonotype was seen only a few times. The rearrangement links TRBV7-2 to TRBJ1-2; 11 bases are a match to TRBD1. CDR1 is SGHTA, CDR2 FQGNSA, per germline. V lost 3 bases to trimming and J lost 7 bases; unmatched junction nucleotides: 4. This CDR3 region has 14 residues. The CDR3 loop is CASSLDRGRGGYTF. Here the CDR3 DNA reads TGTGCCAGCAGCTTGGACAGGGGGCGGGGTGGCTACACCTTC.

This clonotype was found a few times. The chain carries TRBV5-1 and TRBJ2-1, with 11 bases matching TRBD1. Trimming took 6 bases from V and 9 from J; bases not matched to a gene: 8. CDR3 length: 14 amino acids. Germline CDR1 reads SGHRS; CDR2 reads YFSETQ. The CDR3 reads CASTWTGGSSEQFF. The CDR3 DNA follows: TGCGCCAGCACCTGGACAGGGGGCTCAAGTGAGCAGTTCTTC.

The chain is built from TRBV12-3 or TRBV12-4 and TRBJ2-7; D may correspond to TRBD1 or TRBD2 (5 bases each). The CDR3 has 14 amino acids. Deletions cut 3 bases from V and 3 bases from J, with 12 bases between. CDR3 region: CASSFGGEDYEQYF. DNA of the CDR3: TGTGCCAGCAGTTTTGGGGGAGAGGACTACGAGCAGTACTTC.

This clonotype turned up a few times. This rearrangement joins TRBV15 to TRBJ2-3; 10 bases are shared with TRBD1. Germline CDR1 is LNHNV and CDR2 is YYDKDF (reference sequence). J was trimmed by 5 bases and V by 2 bases; bases with no gene match: 10. This CDR3 is built from 17 residues. In DNA, the CDR3 is TGTGCCACCAGCAGATCAACCGGGACAGGGGTTGGAGATACGCAGTATTTT. Its protein is CATSRSTGTGVGDTQYF.

This clonotype was seen only a few times. This chain uses TRBV5-6 with TRBJ1-4, with D possibly matching TRBD1 (5 bases). With 4 bases removed from V and 5 bases from J, the gap between germline ends came to 9 bases. CDR1 is SGHDT, CDR2 YYEEEE, per germline. The CDR3 covers 13 residues. The CDR3 spells CASSRQQNEKLFF. CDR3 DNA sequence: TGTGCCAGCAGCCGACAGCAGAATGAAAAACTGTTTTTT. The complete variable domain, with remaining parts taken from reference TRBV5-6 and TRBJ1-4, reads DAGVTQSPTHLIKTRGQQVTLRCSPKSGHDTVSWYQQALGQGPQFIFQYYEEEERQRGNFPDRFSGHQFPNYSSELNVNALLLGDSALYLCASSRQQNEKLFFGSGTQLSVL.

This clonotype was seen only a few times. The chain is built from TRBV7-2 and TRBJ1-2, with a weak D call TRBD1 (6 bases). The ends were cut back, 5 bases at V and 7 bases at J, with 14 bases in the middle. Germline loops: CDR1 SGHTA, CDR2 FQGNSA. The CDR3 sequence is 13 residues long. The CDR3 loop reads CASSAGRGTGYTF. CDR3 sequence (DNA): TGTGCCAGCAGCGCGGGCAGGGGAACTGGCTACACCTTC.

This clonotype has a handful of counts. CDR3 DNA: TGTGCCAGCAGCGTAGAGGCGGCCGGAACGACCCAGTACTTC. Its protein product is CASSVEAAGTTQYF. V gene TRBV9 combines with J gene TRBJ2-5; no clear D. Trimming pared 0 bases from V and 7 bases from J, leaving 13 bases between. CDR1 is SGDLS and CDR2 is YYNGEE in the germline V gene. CDR3 length: 14 residues.

This clonotype was seen only a few times. The chain links TRBV11-2 to TRBJ2-7; no reliable D call. V shed 0 bases and J shed 0 bases, with 15 bases lying between them. Germline values: CDR1 SGHAT, CDR2 FQNNGV. The CDR3 is 17 amino acids. The CDR3 loop is CASSLDFGQMSSYEQYF. The CDR3 DNA reads TGTGCCAGCAGCTTAGATTTTGGGCAGATGAGCTCCTACGAGCAGTACTTC.

The sample holds a few counts of this clonotype. The CDR3 DNA reads as TGTGCCAGCAGCTTAGCCCCTCCGGGGGGCTACACCTTC. Protein sequence: CASSLAPPGGYTF. The chain recombines TRBV7-9 with TRBJ1-2; D gene uncertain. CDR3 length: 13 residues. Deletions cut 0 bases from V and 8 bases from J, with 10 bases between. The V gene's germline CDR1 is SEHNR and CDR2 FQNEAQ (reference sequence). Looking up the rest from reference TRBV7-9 and TRBJ1-2 gives the full variable domain: DTGVSQNPRHKITKRGQNVTFRCDPISEHNRLYWYRQTLGQGPEFLTYFQNEAQLEKSRLLSDRFSAERPKGSFSTLEIQRTEQGDSAMYLCASSLAPPGGYTFGSGTRLTVV.

This clonotype was picked up many times. The gene calls are TRBV7-3 and TRBJ2-1; 9 bases map to TRBD1. The CDR3 loop spans 14 amino acids. Losses at the gene ends were 5 bases for V and 5 bases for J; bases not matched to a gene: 4. Germline CDR1 and CDR2: SGHTA and FQGTGA. CDR3 residues: CASSTGQGHNEQFF. The CDR3 nucleotides are TGTGCCAGCAGCACGGGACAGGGCCACAATGAGCAGTTCTTC.